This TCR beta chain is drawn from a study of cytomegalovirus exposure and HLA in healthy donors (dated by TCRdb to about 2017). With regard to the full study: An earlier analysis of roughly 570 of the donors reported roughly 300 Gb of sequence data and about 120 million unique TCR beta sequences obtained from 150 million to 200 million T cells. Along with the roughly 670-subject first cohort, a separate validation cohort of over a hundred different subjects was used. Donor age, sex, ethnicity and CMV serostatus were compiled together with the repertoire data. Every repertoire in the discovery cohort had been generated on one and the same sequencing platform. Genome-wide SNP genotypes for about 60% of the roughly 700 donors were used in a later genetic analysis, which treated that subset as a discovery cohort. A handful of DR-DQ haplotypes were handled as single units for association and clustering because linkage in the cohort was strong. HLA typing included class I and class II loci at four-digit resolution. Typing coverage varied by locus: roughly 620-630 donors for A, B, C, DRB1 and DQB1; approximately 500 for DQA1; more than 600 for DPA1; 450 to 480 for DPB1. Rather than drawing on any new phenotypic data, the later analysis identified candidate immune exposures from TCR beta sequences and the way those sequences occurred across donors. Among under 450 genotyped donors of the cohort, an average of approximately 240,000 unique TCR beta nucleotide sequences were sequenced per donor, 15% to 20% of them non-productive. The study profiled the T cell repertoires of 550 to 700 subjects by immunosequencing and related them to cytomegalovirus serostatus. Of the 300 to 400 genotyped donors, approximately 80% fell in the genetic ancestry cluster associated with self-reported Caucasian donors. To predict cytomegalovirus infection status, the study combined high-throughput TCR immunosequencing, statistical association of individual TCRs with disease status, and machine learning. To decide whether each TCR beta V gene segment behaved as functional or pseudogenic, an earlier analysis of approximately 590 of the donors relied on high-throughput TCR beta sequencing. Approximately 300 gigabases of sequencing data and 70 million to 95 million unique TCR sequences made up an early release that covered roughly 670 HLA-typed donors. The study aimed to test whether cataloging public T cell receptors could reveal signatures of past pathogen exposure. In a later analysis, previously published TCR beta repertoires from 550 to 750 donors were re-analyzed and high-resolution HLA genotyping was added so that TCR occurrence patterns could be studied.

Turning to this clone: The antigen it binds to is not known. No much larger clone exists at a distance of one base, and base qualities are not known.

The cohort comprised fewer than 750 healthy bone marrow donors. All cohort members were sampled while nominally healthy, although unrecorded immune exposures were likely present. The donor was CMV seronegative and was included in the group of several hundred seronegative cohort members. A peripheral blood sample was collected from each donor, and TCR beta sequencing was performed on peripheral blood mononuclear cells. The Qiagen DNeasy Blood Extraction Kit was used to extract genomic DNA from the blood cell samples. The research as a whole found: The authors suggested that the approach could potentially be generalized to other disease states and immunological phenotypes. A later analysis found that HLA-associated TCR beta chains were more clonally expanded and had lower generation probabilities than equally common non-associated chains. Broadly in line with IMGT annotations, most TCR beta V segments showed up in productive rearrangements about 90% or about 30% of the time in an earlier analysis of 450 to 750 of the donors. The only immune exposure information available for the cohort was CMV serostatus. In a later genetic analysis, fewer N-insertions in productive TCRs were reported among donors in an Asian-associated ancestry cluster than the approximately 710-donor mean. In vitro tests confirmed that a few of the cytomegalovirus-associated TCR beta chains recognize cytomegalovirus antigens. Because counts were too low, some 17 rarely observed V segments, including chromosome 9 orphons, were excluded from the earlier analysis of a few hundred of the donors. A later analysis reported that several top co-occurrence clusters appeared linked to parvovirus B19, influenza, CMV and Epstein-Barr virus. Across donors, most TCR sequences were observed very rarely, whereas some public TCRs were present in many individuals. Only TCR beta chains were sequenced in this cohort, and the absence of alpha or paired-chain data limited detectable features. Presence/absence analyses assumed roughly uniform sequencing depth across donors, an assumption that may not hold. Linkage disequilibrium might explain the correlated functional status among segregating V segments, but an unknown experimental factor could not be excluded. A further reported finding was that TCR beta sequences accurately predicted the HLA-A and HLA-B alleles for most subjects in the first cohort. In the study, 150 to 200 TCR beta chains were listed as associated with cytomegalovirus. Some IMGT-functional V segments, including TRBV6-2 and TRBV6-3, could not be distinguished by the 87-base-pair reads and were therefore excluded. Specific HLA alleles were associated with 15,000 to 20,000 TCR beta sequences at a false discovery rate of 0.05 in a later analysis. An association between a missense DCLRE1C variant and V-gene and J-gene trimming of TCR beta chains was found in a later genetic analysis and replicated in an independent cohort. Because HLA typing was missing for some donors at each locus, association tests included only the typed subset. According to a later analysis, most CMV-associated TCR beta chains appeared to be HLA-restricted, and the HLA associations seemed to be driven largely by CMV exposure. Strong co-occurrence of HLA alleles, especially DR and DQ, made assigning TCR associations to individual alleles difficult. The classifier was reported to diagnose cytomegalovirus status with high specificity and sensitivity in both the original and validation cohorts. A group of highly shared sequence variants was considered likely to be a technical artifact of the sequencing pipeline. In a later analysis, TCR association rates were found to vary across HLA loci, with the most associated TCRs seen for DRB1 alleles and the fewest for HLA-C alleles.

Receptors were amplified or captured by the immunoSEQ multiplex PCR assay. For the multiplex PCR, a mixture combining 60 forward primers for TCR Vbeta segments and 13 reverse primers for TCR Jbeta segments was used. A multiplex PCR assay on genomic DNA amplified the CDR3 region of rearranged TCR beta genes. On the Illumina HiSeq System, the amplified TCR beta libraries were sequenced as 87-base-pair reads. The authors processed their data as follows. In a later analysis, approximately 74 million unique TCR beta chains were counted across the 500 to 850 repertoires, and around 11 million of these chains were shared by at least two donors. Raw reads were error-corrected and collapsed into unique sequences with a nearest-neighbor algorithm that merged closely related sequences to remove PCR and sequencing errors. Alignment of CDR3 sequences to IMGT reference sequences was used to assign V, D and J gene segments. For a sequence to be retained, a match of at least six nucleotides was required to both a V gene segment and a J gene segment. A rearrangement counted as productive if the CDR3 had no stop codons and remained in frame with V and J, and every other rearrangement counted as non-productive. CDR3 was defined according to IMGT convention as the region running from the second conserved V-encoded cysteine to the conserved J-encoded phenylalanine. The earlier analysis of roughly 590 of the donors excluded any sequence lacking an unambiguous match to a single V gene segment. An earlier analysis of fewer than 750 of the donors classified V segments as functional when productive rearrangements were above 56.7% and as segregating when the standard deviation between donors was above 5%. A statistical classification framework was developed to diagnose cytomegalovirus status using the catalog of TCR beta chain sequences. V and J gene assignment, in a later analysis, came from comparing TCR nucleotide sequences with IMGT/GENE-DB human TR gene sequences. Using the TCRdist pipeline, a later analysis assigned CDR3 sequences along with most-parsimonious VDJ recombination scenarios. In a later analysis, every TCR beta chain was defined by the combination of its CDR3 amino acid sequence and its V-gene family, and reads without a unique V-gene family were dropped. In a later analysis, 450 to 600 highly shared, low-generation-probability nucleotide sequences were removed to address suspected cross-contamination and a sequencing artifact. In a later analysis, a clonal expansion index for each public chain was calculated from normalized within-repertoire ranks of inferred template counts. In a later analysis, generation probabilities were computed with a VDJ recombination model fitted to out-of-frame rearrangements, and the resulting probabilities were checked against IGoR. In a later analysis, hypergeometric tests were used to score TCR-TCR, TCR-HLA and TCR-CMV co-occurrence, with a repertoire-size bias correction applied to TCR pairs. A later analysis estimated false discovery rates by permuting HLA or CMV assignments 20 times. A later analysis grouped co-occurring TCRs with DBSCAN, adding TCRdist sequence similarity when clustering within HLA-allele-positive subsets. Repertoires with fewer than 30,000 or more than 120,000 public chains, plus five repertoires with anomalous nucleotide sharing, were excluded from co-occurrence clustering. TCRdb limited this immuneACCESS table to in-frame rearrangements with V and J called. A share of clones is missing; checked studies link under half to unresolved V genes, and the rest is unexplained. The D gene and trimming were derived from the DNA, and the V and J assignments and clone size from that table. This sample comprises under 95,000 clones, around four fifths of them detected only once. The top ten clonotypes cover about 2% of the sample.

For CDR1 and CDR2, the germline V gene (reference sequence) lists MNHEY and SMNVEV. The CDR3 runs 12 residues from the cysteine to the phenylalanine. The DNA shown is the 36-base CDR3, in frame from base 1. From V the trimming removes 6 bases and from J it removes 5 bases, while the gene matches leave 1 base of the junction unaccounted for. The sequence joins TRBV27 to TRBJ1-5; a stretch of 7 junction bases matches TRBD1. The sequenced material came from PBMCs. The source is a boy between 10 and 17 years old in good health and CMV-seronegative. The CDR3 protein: CASRTGYQPQHF. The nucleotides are TGTGCCAGCAGGACAGGGTATCAGCCCCAGCATTTT.